These T cell receptor beta chains were read from a single sample in a study of blood T cell repertoires in COVID-19. Libraries were prepared by immunoSEQ multiplex PCR; TCRdb keeps only in-frame clonotypes and omits some of them. Among 45,000 or so clones listed, 80% to 90% were seen once. Sequenced sample: peripheral blood. The receptors shown here come from a woman older than 75 with COVID-19, enrolled during active disease. The CDR3 runs from the conserved cysteine through the conserved F or W. D genes are given only for firm matches. Only part of the rows carry a size: once, few, many, or a class if the clone is expanded.

TRBV19,NA,TRBJ1-2,NA,CASSIGARGRYGYTF,TGTGCCAGTAGTATAGGGGCCAGGGGACGGTATGGCTACACCTTC
TRBV7-9,NA,TRBJ1-1,NA,CASSLRGIEAFF,TGTGCCAGCAGCTTAAGGGGGATTGAAGCTTTCTTT
TRBV6-5,NA,TRBJ1-1,NA,CASSYSGRVNTEAFF,TGTGCCAGCAGTTACTCGGGGAGGGTGAACACTGAAGCTTTCTTT
TRBV11-3,TRBD1,TRBJ1-1,NA,CASSSGQGKNTEAFF,TGTGCCAGCAGCTCCGGACAGGGCAAGAACACTGAAGCTTTCTTT
TRBV3-1/TRBV3-2,TRBD2,TRBJ2-5,NA,CASSQGLAGGRETQYF,TGTGCCAGCAGCCAAGGACTAGCGGGAGGTCGAGAGACCCAGTACTTC
TRBV28,NA,TRBJ1-5,NA,CASSLLYMGTGAHF,TGTGCCAGCAGTTTATTATATATGGGGACGGGAGCGCATTTT
TRBV6-1,NA,TRBJ2-4,once,CASSEALFQGQNIQYF,TGTGCCAGCAGTGAAGCGTTGTTCCAGGGGCAAAACATTCAGTACTTC
TRBV19,NA,TRBJ1-1,NA,CASSSSEAFF,TGTGCCAGTAGTTCATCTGAAGCTTTCTTT
TRBV19,TRBD1,TRBJ1-1,NA,CASSPGTGGKLRTEAFF,TGTGCCAGTAGTCCCGGGACAGGGGGCAAATTGCGCACTGAAGCTTTCTTT
TRBV27,NA,TRBJ1-1,NA,CASSFLGTTNTEAFF,TGTGCCAGCAGTTTTTTGGGCACGACGAACACTGAAGCTTTCTTT
TRBV7-3,TRBD1,TRBJ2-5,NA,CASSLGAGGGQETQYF,TGTGCCAGCAGCTTAGGGGCAGGGGGCGGGCAAGAGACCCAGTACTTC
TRBV5-1,TRBD1,TRBJ2-7,NA,CASSLIQGARLEQYF,TGCGCCAGCAGCTTGATACAGGGGGCGCGACTGGAGCAGTACTTC
TRBV7-8,NA,TRBJ2-6,NA,CASSPTAGANVLTF,TGTGCCAGCAGCCCGACAGCTGGGGCCAACGTCCTGACTTTC
TRBV18,NA,TRBJ2-2,NA,CASSRPGQNTGELFF,TGTGCCAGCTCACGTCCAGGCCAGAACACCGGGGAGCTGTTTTTT
TRBV10-3,TRBD1,TRBJ1-2,NA,CAISDRTGGYGYTF,TGTGCCATCAGTGATAGGACAGGGGGCTATGGCTACACCTTC
TRBV24-1,NA,TRBJ2-1,NA,CATSDFPYEQFF,TGTGCCACCAGTGATTTCCCGTATGAGCAGTTCTTC
TRBV2,NA,TRBJ1-2,NA,CASSEAIMTIGYTF,TGTGCCAGCAGTGAAGCGATAATGACAATTGGCTACACCTTC
TRBV5-1,TRBD2,TRBJ2-1,once,CARSHRGGASGRDEQFF,TGCGCCCGCAGCCACCGGGGGGGGGCTAGCGGGAGGGACGAGCAGTTCTTC
TRBV19,NA,TRBJ1-1,once,CASSTQVNTEAFF,TGTGCCAGTAGTACACAGGTGAACACTGAAGCTTTCTTT
TRBV18,NA,TRBJ1-2,NA,CASSPSILANYGYTF,TGTGCCAGCTCACCTTCAATTCTAGCCAACTATGGCTACACCTTC
TRBV28,NA,TRBJ1-5,NA,CASSTPLTLSNQPQHF,TGTGCCAGCAGCACCCCCTTAACTCTTAGCAATCAGCCCCAGCATTTT
TRBV5-1,TRBD1,TRBJ1-1,NA,CASSRLRQGVDTEAFF,TGCGCCAGCAGCCGACTGAGACAGGGGGTGGACACTGAAGCTTTCTTT
TRBV4-1,NA,TRBJ1-3,few,CASSRRGNSGNTIYF,TGCGCCAGCAGCCGAAGGGGTAACTCTGGAAACACCATATATTTT
TRBV18,NA,TRBJ1-1,NA,CASSGGNTEAFF,TGTGCCAGCTCGGGGGGAAACACTGAAGCTTTCTTT
TRBV5-1,TRBD2,TRBJ2-1,NA,CASSKGLVGNEQFF,TGCGCCAGCAGCAAGGGACTAGTAGGTAATGAGCAGTTCTTC
TRBV3-1/TRBV3-2,NA,TRBJ2-2,NA,CASSQTGLSGELFF,TGTGCCAGCAGCCAAACAGGGCTTAGCGGGGAGCTGTTTTTT
TRBV7-9,TRBD1,TRBJ2-7,NA,CASSQTGVEQYF,TGTGCCAGCAGCCAGACAGGGGTCGAGCAGTACTTC
TRBV5-1,TRBD1,TRBJ1-4,NA,CASSLGQGAVTNEKLFF,TGCGCCAGCAGCTTGGGACAGGGGGCCGTAACTAATGAAAAACTGTTTTTT
TRBV5-4,NA,TRBJ2-5,NA,CASSRDGLFQETQYF,TGTGCCAGCAGCCGGGATGGACTCTTTCAAGAGACCCAGTACTTC
TRBV7-8,NA,TRBJ1-1,NA,CASSLAKRYTEAFF,TGTGCCAGCAGCTTAGCTAAGAGATACACTGAAGCTTTCTTT
TRBV18,TRBD1,TRBJ1-1,once,CASSSQGTQGARTTEAFF,TGTGCCAGCTCGTCCCAGGGGACACAGGGGGCTAGAACCACTGAAGCTTTCTTT
TRBV11-2,NA,TRBJ2-5,NA,CASTPGGGGETQYF,TGTGCCAGCACCCCCGGGGGAGGTGGGGAGACCCAGTACTTC
TRBV7-2,NA,TRBJ2-7,NA,CASSLELRTNGYEQYF,TGTGCCAGCAGCTTAGAGCTGAGGACTAACGGGTACGAGCAGTACTTC
TRBV7-2,TRBD2,TRBJ2-1,NA,CASSTLAVDKQFF,TGTGCCAGCAGCACCCTAGCGGTGGATAAGCAGTTCTTC
TRBV11-2,TRBD1,TRBJ1-1,NA,CASSPIGTGLNTEAFF,TGTGCCAGCAGCCCCATCGGGACAGGGTTGAACACTGAAGCTTTCTTT